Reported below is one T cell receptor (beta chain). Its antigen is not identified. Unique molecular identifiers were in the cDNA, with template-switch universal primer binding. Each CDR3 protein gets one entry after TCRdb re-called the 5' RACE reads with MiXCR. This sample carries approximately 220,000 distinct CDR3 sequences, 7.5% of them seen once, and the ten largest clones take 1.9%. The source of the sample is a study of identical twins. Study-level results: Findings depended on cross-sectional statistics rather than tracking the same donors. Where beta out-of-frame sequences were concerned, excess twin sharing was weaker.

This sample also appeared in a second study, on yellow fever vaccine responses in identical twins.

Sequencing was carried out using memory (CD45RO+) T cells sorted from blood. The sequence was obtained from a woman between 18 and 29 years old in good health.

This CDR3 is CASSLNSGIGQFF. CDR3 sequence (DNA): TGTGCCAGCAGCCTGAATAGCGGGATAGGGCAGTTCTTC. The rearrangement links TRBV7-2 to TRBJ2-1; TRBD2 matches 8 bases. Germline V gene data show CDR1 as SGHTA and CDR2 as FQGNSA. The V segment lost 5 bases and the J segment 12 bases; nucleotides outside the gene matches: 9. The CDR3 runs 13 residues. Variable domain in full (rest from reference TRBV7-2 and TRBJ2-1): GAGVSQSPSNKVTEKGKDVELRCDPISGHTALYWYRQSLGQGLEFLIYFQGNSAPDKSGLPSDRFSAERTGGSVSTLTIQRTQQEDSAVYLCASSLNSGIGQFFGPGTRLTVL.